These 17 T cell receptor beta chains originate from one sample sequenced in a study of neurological immune-mediated disorders. Described time point: longitudinal time-point 2. TCRdb analysed the 5' RACE reads with MiXCR anew, one entry per CDR3 protein. The table records 81,000 or so distinct CDR3 sequences, less than 15% of them present only once. The specimen was PBMCs. The receptor source for this set is a female donor with HTLV-1-associated myelopathy (HAM/TSP).

This clonotype was counted many times. The chain carries TRBV5-6 and TRBJ2-2, with D unresolved. Trimming took off 5 bases at V and 0 bases at J, with 8 bases between the two ends. Germline V gene data show CDR1 as SGHDT and CDR2 as YYEEEE. The CDR3 consists of 14 residues. In nucleotides, the CDR3 is TGTGCCAGCAGTGGCAGTTCGAACACCGGGGAGCTGTTTTTT. Protein product: CASSGSSNTGELFF.

This clonotype was seen repeatedly, ten times or more. The chain combines TRBV7-8 with TRBJ2-5; possible D gene TRBD1, 6 bases. CDR3 length equals 14 residues. The V gene's germline CDR1 is SGHVS and CDR2 FQNEAQ. Trimming took 5 bases from V and 1 from J, leaving 11 bases between them. Here the CDR3 DNA reads TGTGCCAGCAGCCCACAGGGACCCCAAGAGACCCAGTACTTC. This sequence encodes CASSPQGPQETQYF. Together with reference TRBV7-8 and TRBJ2-5, the CDR3 gives the full variable domain: GAGVSQSPRYKVAKRGQDVALRCDPISGHVSLFWYQQALGQGPEFLTYFQNEAQLDKSGLPSDRFFAERPEGSVSTLKIQRTQQEDSAVYLCASSPQGPQETQYFGPGTRLLVL.

V is TRBV20-1 and J is TRBJ2-7; 8 bases line up with TRBD2. The germline V gene has CDR1 DFQATT and CDR2 SNEGSKA (reference sequence). The V segment lost 6 bases and the J segment 6 bases; nucleotides outside the gene matches: 10. The CDR3 has 13 residues. The CDR3: CSASSGSGVEQYF. As DNA, the CDR3 is TGCAGTGCCTCCTCCGGTAGCGGGGTCGAGCAGTACTTC.

This clonotype was seen many times. This rearrangement joins TRBV20-1 to TRBJ1-2, with unresolved D. This CDR3 has 11 amino acids. In germline, CDR1 is DFQATT, CDR2 SNEGSKA (reference sequence). The V gene lost 3 bases and the J gene lost 3 bases, with 5 bases spanning the gap. CDR3 in amino acids: CSARRDYGYTF. Written as DNA, the CDR3 is TGCAGTGCTAGGCGGGACTATGGCTACACCTTC.

This clonotype has just a few counts. Just one base apart from a much larger clone, this may be a read error. This chain connects TRBV7-9 to TRBJ1-4; 7 positions agree with TRBD1. V lost 6 bases and J lost 8; bases outside the gene matches: 12. Germline CDR1 and CDR2: SEHNR and FQNEAQ (reference sequence). The CDR3 extends over 15 amino acids. CDR3 protein: CASRQGTELQEKLFF. Here the CDR3 DNA reads TGTGCCAGCAGACAAGGGACAGAACTACAAGAAAAACTGTTTTTT.

The chain joins TRBV7-8 to TRBJ2-2, with 8 bases fitting TRBD2. CDR1 and CDR2 (germline): SGHVS, FQNEAQ. Trimming took 5 bases from V and 2 from J; bases not matched to a gene: 7. This CDR3 contains 16 residues. The CDR3 here is CASSPRTSYNTGELFF. For the CDR3, the DNA is TGTGCCAGCAGCCCCAGGACTAGCTACAACACCGGGGAGCTGTTTTTT.

This clonotype appeared many times. This rearrangement joins TRBV11-2 to TRBJ2-1, with D possibly TRBD1 on 5 matching bases. The CDR3 consists of 16 residues. Trimming cost V 2 bases and J 5 bases, with 16 bases left between them. Per the germline V gene, CDR1 is SGHAT and CDR2 is FQNNGV. The CDR3 is CASSLKRGRRDNEQFF. CDR3 nucleotides: TGTGCCAGCAGCTTAAAAAGGGGCAGGCGAGACAATGAGCAGTTCTTC.

Ten or more counts support this clonotype. The chain is built from TRBV5-1 and TRBJ2-5; 12 nucleotides line up with TRBD2. CDR3 size: 16 residues. Germline-derived CDR1 and CDR2 are SGHRS and YFSETQ. V dropped 0 bases and J dropped 4; count of bases not matched to a gene: 4. The CDR3 loop reads CASSLAPSGGGETQYF. The CDR3 bases are TGCGCCAGCAGCTTGGCCCCTAGCGGGGGGGGAGAGACCCAGTACTTC.

This clonotype was recorded a few times. The chain couples TRBV2 to TRBJ2-1, with D possibly TRBD2 on 7 matching bases. Looked up from germline, CDR1 is SNHLY and CDR2 is FYNNEI. The V end was cut by 7 bases, the J end by 5 bases, with 18 bases between. This CDR3 has 15 residues. Here the CDR3 DNA reads TGTGCCAGCATCTTAGAGGGGGGGGGAAACAATGAGCAGTTCTTC. Amino acid sequence: CASILEGGGNNEQFF.

Many counts were recorded for this clonotype. V is TRBV28 and J is TRBJ2-7; 7 nucleotides agree with TRBD1. This CDR3 is built from 16 residues. CDR1 and CDR2 from the germline V gene are MDHEN and SYDVKM. The ends lost 6 bases at V and 2 bases at J; junction bases unmatched: 13. In nucleotides, the CDR3 is TGTGCCAGCAGGGACGGCAGGGGGTTCATAACCTACGAGCAGTACTTC. This codes for CASRDGRGFITYEQYF. Using reference TRBV28 and TRBJ2-7 for the parts outside the CDR3, the full variable domain is DVKVTQSSRYLVKRTGEKVFLECVQDMDHENMFWYRQDPGLGLRLIYFSYDVKMKEKGDIPEGYSVSREKKERFSLILESASTNQTSMYLCASRDGRGFITYEQYFGPGTRLTVT.

This clonotype has at least ten counts. The rearrangement links TRBV20-1 to TRBJ2-7; D gene unclear. Between the trimmed V and J ends, which lost 5 bases and 4 bases, there was a span of 12 bases. This CDR3 has 12 residues. CDR1 is DFQATT, CDR2 SNEGSKA, per germline (reference sequence). CDR3 residues: CSAPKESYEQYF. Here the CDR3 DNA reads TGCAGTGCTCCGAAGGAGTCATACGAGCAGTACTTC.

This clonotype was seen ten or more times. J is TRBJ2-3 and V is TRBV5-1; TRBD2 agrees at 7 bases. The germline V gene encodes CDR1 SGHRS and CDR2 YFSETQ. The CDR3 has 16 amino acids. After removal of 0 bases from V and 2 bases from J, the junction contained 6 bases not matched to a gene. The CDR3 DNA reads as TGCGCCAGCAGCTTGGCCCCAGGGAGGGACACAGATACGCAGTATTTT. Translating gives CASSLAPGRDTDTQYF.

A remark on this clonotype: Just one base apart from a much larger clone, this may be a read error. The chain joins TRBV11-2 to TRBJ1-5; D may be TRBD1 (5 bases). Trimming stripped 4 bases from V and 7 bases from J, with 17 bases between. Germline CDR1 SGHAT, CDR2 FQNNGV. The CDR3 has 15 residues. CDR3 amino acids: CASSSDRDGNQPQHF. The CDR3 DNA is TGTGCCAGCAGCTCAGACCGGGACGGGAACCAGCCCCAGCATTTT.

The J gene is TRBJ2-1, the V gene TRBV20-1, with 11 bases matching TRBD2. CDR3 size: 15 residues. The germline V gene encodes CDR1 DFQATT and CDR2 SNEGSKA (reference sequence). V lost 3 bases and J lost 6; bases outside the gene matches: 7. The CDR3 nucleotides read TGCAGTGCTAGGGGGCCTAGCGGGGGGTTCAATGAGCAGTTCTTC. This encodes CSARGPSGGFNEQFF.

At least ten counts were recorded for this clonotype. The CDR3 DNA is TGTGCCAGCAGTGAACCCCAGGGTACTGAAGCTTTCTTT. Translating it yields CASSEPQGTEAFF. The chain has TRBV25-1 and TRBJ1-1; a weak D match, TRBD1 (5 bases). This CDR3 has 13 amino acids. V lost 2 bases, J lost 5 bases, and 9 bases lay in between. Germline CDR1 is MGHDK and CDR2 is SYGVNS.

Many counts were recorded for this clonotype. The DNA of the CDR3 is TGTGCCAGCAGCACCCGGACAGGGAGCTATGGCTACACCTTC. Translated, it gives CASSTRTGSYGYTF. The chain couples TRBV3-1 to TRBJ1-2; TRBD1 agrees at 8 bases. CDR1 LGHDT and CDR2 YNNKEL come from the germline V gene (reference sequence). The CDR3 is 14 residues long. The junction had 6 bases not matched to a gene; V was cut back by 5 bases and J by 4 bases.

This clonotype was picked up many times. The chain recombines TRBV5-1 with TRBJ2-5, with D possibly being TRBD2 (5 bases). Trimming removed 3 bases from V and 4 bases from J, with 19 bases in between. CDR1 SGHRS and CDR2 YFSETQ come from the germline V gene. This CDR3 is built from 16 residues. CDR3 residues: CASSSRPDSLLETQYF. CDR3 bases: TGCGCCAGCAGCTCCCGACCGGACTCCCTGCTAGAGACCCAGTACTTC.